This is a list of T cell receptor beta chains from one sample in a study of blood T cell repertoires in COVID-19. This table comes from immunoSEQ multiplex PCR, and its TCRdb copy is limited to in-frame clones, with some not included. The sample contains roughly 120,000 clones, about nine tenths of which appear only once. Sequencing used peripheral blood. These receptors originate from a human donor in a cohort sampled during active COVID-19. Each CDR3 is given with its conserved first and last residue. A D gene is named only where the DNA matches it firmly. Rows may omit the clone size; those that give it use once, few, many or a size class.

abundance | j_gene | v_gene | len | d_gene | CDR3nt | CDR3aa
. | TRBJ1-2 | TRBV9 | 17 | TRBD1 | TGTGCCAGCAGCGCGGGGACAGGGAAAACATTCTCCTATGGCTACACCTTC | CASSAGTGKTFSYGYTF
. | TRBJ2-1 | TRBV7-9 | 12 | . | TGTGCCAGCAGCCTTAGGGAGAATGAGCAGTTCTTC | CASSLRENEQFF
few | TRBJ2-2 | TRBV4-2 | 18 | TRBD2 | TGTGCCAGCAGTCCGAATCGTAGCGGGAGGGCCTCGGCCGGGGAGCTGTTTTTT | CASSPNRSGRASAGELFF
. | TRBJ2-7 | TRBV4-1 | 15 | TRBD1 | TGCGCCAGCAGCCAAGGGACAGGGGTAAGGTACGAGCAGTACTTC | CASSQGTGVRYEQYF
. | TRBJ2-2 | TRBV12-5 | 13 | TRBD2 | TGTGCTAGTGGTCTAGCGGGGCGGGGGGAGCTGTTTTTT | CASGLAGRGELFF
. | TRBJ2-7 | TRBV10-3 | 13 | TRBD2 | TGTGCCATCTGGACTAGCGGGATGGGGGAGCAGTACTTC | CAIWTSGMGEQYF
. | TRBJ1-3 | TRBV19 | 14 | . | TGTGCCAGTAGTACCACAGGGTATAGAAACACCATATATTTT | CASSTTGYRNTIYF
. | TRBJ1-2 | TRBV18 | 14 | . | TGTGCCAGCTCACCACGGCAGCGAAACTATGGCTACACCTTC | CASSPRQRNYGYTF
. | TRBJ1-6 | TRBV5-1 | 15 | TRBD1 | TGCGCCAGCAGCCTACAGGGGGCGATCCAATCACCCCTCCACTTT | CASSLQGAIQSPLHF
. | TRBJ1-5 | TRBV6-2/TRBV6-3 | 14 | . | TGTGCCAGCAGTTCGCGGGGGTTGGTGTGGCCCCAGCATTTT | CASSSRGLVWPQHF
. | TRBJ2-1 | TRBV29-1 | 15 | . | TGCAGCGTGGGAATGACGGGAAGCTCCTACAATGAGCAGTTCTTC | CSVGMTGSSYNEQFF
. | TRBJ1-3 | TRBV7-2 | 16 | . | TGTGCCAGCAGCTTAGGATCCGGGAGCTCTGGAAACACCATATATTTT | CASSLGSGSSGNTIYF
. | TRBJ1-4 | TRBV3-1/TRBV3-2 | 15 | . | TGTGCCAGCAGCCAAGCGGGGGGCTGGTATGAAAAACTGTTTTTT | CASSQAGGWYEKLFF
. | TRBJ2-1 | TRBV7-6 | 15 | TRBD2 | TGTGCCAGCAGCTCGTTAGCGGGAGGGGGAAATGAGCAGTTCTTC | CASSSLAGGGNEQFF
once | TRBJ2-3 | TRBV7-9 | 18 | TRBD2 | TGTGCCAGCAGCCCTAGTATAGCGGGACTTCGTAGCACAGATACGCAGTATTTT | CASSPSIAGLRSTDTQYF